At least ten counts were recorded for the clone carrying this T cell receptor (beta chain). What it binds is not known. The CDR3 runs 16 residues. Trimming shortened V by 4 bases and J by 4 bases, and 18 bases separated the two germline ends. The germline V gene encodes CDR1 KGHDR and CDR2 SFDVKD. Thyroid surgery was preceded by no treatment in any patient. This sample was included in a study of metastatic and nonmetastatic thyroid tumors. Study details: Both malignant and benign thyroid patients supplied peripheral blood and tumor or nodule tissue samples, across which the repertoires of these patients were then compared. The study, taken as a whole, reports: In both blood and tumor samples, TCR beta diversity was reported significantly higher for malignant than benign nodules.

Methods used by the authors: What underpinned the distant-metastasis classifier for papillary thyroid cancer was the set of CDR3 differences across clinicopathological groups. TCRdb reanalyzed the PCR reads via MiXCR. For this entry, the V and J calls and clone size follow TCRdb and not the study's own pipeline. Of 64,000 or so clones listed, 16% are singletons. The J gene is TRBJ2-5, the V gene TRBV24-1; unclear D gene. The clonotype originates from a male donor with papillary thyroid cancer or a benign thyroid nodule (not recorded which). Some clones in this sample may be carry-over from other donors' samples. The sample comprised blood. DNA of the CDR3: TGTGCCACCAGTGACCTGACTTGGGGTTCAGGAGAGACCCAGTACTTC. This translates into CATSDLTWGSGETQYF.